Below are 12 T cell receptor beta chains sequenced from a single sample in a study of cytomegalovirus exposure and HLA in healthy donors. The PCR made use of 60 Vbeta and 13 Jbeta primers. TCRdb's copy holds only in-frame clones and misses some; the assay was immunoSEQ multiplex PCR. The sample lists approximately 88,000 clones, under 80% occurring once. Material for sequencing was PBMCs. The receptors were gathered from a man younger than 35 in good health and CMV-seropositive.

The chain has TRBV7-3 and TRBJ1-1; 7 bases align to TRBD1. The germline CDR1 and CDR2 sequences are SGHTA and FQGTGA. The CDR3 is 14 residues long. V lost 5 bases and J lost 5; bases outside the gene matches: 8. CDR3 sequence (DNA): TGTGCCAGCAGCCAAGGGGGCCCCCGGACTGAAGCTTTCTTT. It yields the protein CASSQGGPRTEAFF. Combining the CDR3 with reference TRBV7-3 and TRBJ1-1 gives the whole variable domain GAGVSQTPSNKVTEKGKYVELRCDPISGHTALYWYRQSLGQGPEFLIYFQGTGAADDSGLPNDRFFAVRPEGSVSTLKIQRTERGDSAVYLCASSQGGPRTEAFFGQGTRLTVV.

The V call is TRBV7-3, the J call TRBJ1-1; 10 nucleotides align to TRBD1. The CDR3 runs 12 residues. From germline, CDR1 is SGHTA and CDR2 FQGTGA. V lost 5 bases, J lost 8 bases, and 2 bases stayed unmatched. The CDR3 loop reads CASSETGGEAFF. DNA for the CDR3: TGTGCCAGCAGCGAGACAGGGGGCGAAGCTTTCTTT.

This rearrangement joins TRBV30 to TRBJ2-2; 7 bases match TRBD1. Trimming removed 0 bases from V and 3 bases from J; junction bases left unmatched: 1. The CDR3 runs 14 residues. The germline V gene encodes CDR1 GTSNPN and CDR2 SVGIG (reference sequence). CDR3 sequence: CAWSVTGDTGELFF. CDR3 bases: TGTGCCTGGAGTGTAACAGGGGACACCGGGGAGCTGTTTTTT.

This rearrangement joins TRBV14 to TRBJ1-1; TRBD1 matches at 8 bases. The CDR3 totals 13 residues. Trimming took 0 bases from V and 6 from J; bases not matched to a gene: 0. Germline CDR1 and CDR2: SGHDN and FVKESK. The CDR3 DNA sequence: TGTGCCAGCAGCCAAGAGACAGGGGCTGAAGCTTTCTTT. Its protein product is CASSQETGAEAFF. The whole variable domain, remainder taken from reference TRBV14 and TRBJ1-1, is EAGVTQFPSHSVIEKGQTVTLRCDPISGHDNLYWYRRVMGKEIKFLLHFVKESKQDESGMPNNRFLAERTGGTYSTLKVQPAELEDSGVYFCASSQETGAEAFFGQGTRLTVV.

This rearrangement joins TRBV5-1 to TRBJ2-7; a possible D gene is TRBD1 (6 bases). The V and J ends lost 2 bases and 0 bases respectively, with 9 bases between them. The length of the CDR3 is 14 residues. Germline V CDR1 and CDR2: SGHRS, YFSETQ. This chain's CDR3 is CASSFVGGSYEQYF. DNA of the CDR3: TGCGCCAGCAGCTTCGTAGGGGGCTCCTACGAGCAGTACTTC.

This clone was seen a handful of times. The DNA for the CDR3 is TGTGCCAGCAGTTTCGGAGTGAACACCGGGGAGCTGTTTTTT. It specifies CASSFGVNTGELFF. The rearrangement links TRBV6-5 to TRBJ2-2; D ambiguous. The CDR3 sequence is 14 residues long. The V end lost 4 bases, the J end lost 1 base, and 7 bases lay between the germline ends. The germline V gene has CDR1 MNHEY and CDR2 SVGAGI.

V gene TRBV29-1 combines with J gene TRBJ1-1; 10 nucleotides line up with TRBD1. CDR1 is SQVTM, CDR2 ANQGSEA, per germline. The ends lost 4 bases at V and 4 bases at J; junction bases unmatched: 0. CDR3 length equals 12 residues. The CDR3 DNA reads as TGCAGCGTTGGACAGGGGGCCACTGAAGCTTTCTTT. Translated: CSVGQGATEAFF.

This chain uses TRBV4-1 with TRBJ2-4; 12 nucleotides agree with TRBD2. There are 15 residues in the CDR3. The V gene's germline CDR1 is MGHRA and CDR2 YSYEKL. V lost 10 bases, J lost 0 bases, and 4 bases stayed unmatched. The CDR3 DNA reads TGCGCCACTAGCGGGAGGGCACTAGCCAAAAACATTCAGTACTTC. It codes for CATSGRALAKNIQYF.

Here the CDR3 reads CASQAVRSPNTEAFF. CDR3 DNA: TGCGCCAGCCAGGCCGTCAGGTCTCCGAACACTGAAGCTTTCTTT. This sequence joins TRBV5-1 and TRBJ1-1, with D unresolved. Germline CDR1 is SGHRS and CDR2 is YFSETQ. CDR3 length equals 15 residues. Deletions cut 7 bases from V and 1 base from J, with 17 bases between. The whole variable domain, remainder taken from reference TRBV5-1 and TRBJ1-1, is KAGVTQTPRYLIKTRGQQVTLSCSPISGHRSVSWYQQTPGQGLQFLFEYFSETQRNKGNFPGRFSGRQFSNSRSEMNVSTLELGDSALYLCASQAVRSPNTEAFFGQGTRLTVV.

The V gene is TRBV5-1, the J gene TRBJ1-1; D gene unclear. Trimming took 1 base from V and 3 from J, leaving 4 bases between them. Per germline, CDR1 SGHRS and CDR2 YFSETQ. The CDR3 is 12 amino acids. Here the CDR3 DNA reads TGCGCCAGCAGCTTGTCGGACACTGAAGCTTTCTTT. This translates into CASSLSDTEAFF.

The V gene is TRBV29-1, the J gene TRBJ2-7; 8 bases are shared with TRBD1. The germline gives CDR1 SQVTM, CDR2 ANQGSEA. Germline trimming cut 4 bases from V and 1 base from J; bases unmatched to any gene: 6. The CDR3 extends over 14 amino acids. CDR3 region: CSVAGGAGSYEQYF. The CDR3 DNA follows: TGCAGCGTTGCAGGGGGCGCAGGGTCCTACGAGCAGTACTTC.

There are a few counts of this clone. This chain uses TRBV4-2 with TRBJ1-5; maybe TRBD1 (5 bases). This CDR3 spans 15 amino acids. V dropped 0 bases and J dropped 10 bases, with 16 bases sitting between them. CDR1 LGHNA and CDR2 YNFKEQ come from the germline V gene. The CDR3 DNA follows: TGTGCCAGCAGCCAAGATTCGGGGTCGGGGACTCCCCAGCATTTT. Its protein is CASSQDSGSGTPQHF.